This T cell receptor beta chain was found in a study of CD8 T cell repertoires and HIV-1 epitope variants. Study at large: Controls included no peptide, Ebola AY9 epitope, and a CMV, EBV, flu pool.

In its sample, this clone was seen a few times. Its target is unknown. Germline lookup yields CDR1 SGHRS and CDR2 YFSETQ. CDR3 size: 16 residues. V was clipped by 4 bases and J by 3 bases, with 17 bases between them. Survey-depth immunoSEQ sequencing covered TCR beta CDR3 regions. Measured with immunoSEQ multiplex PCR; TCRdb has only the in-frame clones, and not every one. Seen here are around 6,300 clones, roughly 60% observed once, and the top ten hold about 41%. Study-wide results and limits: Beta chains alone show antigen proliferation, not cytokine profile or function.

This TCR was sampled from a male donor with HIV. Specimen: cultured CD8+ T cells derived from PBMCs. J is TRBJ1-5 and V is TRBV5-1; weak D call: TRBD1 (5 bases). The CDR3 loop reads CASSQGDSPNNQPQHF. The CDR3 bases are TGCGCCAGCAGCCAGGGAGACTCTCCCAACAATCAGCCCCAGCATTTT.